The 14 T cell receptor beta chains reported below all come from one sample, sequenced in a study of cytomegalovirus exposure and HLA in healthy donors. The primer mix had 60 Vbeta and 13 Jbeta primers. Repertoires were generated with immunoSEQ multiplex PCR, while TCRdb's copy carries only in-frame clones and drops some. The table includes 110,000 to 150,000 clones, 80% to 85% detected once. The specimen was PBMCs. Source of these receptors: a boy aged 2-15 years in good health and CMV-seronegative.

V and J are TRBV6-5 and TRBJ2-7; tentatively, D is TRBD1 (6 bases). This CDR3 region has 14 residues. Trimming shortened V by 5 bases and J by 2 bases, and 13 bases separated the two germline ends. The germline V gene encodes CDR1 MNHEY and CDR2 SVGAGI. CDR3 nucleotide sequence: TGTGCCAGCAGTGATCGGACAGTCACCTACGAGCAGTACTTC. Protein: CASSDRTVTYEQYF.

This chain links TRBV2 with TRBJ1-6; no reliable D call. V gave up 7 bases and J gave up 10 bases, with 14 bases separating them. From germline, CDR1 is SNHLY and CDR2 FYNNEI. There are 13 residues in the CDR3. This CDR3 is CASMDGRYSPLHF. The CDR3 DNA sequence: TGTGCCAGCATGGACGGGAGGTACTCACCCCTCCACTTT.

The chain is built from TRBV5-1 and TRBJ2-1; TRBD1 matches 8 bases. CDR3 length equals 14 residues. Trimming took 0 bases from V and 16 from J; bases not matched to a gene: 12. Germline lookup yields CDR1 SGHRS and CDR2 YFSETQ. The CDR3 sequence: CASSLAEGQAIRFF. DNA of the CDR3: TGCGCCAGCAGCTTGGCCGAGGGACAGGCGATAAGATTCTTC.

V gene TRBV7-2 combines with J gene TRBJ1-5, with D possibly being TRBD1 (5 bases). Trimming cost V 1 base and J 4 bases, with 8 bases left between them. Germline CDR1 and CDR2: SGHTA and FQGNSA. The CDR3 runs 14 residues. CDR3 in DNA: TGTGCCAGCAGCTTAGGACCAGGGAATCAGCCCCAGCATTTT. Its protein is CASSLGPGNQPQHF.

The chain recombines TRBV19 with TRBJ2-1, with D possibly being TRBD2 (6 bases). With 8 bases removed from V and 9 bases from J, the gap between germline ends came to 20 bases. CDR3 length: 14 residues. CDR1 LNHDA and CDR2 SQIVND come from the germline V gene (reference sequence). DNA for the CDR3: TGTGCCAGTGGGCGATGGGGACTTGGAGGTGAGCAGTTCTTC. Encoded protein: CASGRWGLGGEQFF.

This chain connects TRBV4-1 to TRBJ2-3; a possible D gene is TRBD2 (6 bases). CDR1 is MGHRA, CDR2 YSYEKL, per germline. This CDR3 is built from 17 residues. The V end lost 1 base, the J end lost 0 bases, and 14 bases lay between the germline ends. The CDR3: CASSQVGASESTDTQYF. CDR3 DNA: TGCGCCAGCAGCCAAGTGGGTGCTAGCGAAAGCACAGATACGCAGTATTTT.

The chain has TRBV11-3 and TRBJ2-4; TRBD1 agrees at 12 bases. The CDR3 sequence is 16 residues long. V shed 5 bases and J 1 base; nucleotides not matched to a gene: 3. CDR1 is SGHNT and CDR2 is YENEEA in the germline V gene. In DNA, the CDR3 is TGTGCCAGCAGCGTGGGGACAGGGGGCGCCAAAAACATTCAGTACTTC. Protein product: CASSVGTGGAKNIQYF.

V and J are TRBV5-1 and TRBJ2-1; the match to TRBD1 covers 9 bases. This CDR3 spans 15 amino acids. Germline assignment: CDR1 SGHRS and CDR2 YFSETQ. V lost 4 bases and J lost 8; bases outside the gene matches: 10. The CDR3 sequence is CASSRVGDRVDEQFF. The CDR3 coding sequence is TGCGCCAGCAGCCGAGTGGGGGACAGGGTGGATGAGCAGTTCTTC. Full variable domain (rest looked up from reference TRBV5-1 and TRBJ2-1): KAGVTQTPRYLIKTRGQQVTLSCSPISGHRSVSWYQQTPGQGLQFLFEYFSETQRNKGNFPGRFSGRQFSNSRSEMNVSTLELGDSALYLCASSRVGDRVDEQFFGPGTRLTVL.

The CDR3 reads CASSAAAPGRSGEQYF. For the CDR3, the DNA is TGTGCCAGCAGCGCCGCGGCCCCAGGGCGTTCGGGCGAGCAGTACTTC. This rearrangement joins TRBV7-9 to TRBJ2-7, with D possibly TRBD1 on 5 matching bases. Trimming shortened V by 5 bases and J by 6 bases, and 23 bases separated the two germline ends. The CDR3 loop spans 16 amino acids. From germline, CDR1 is SEHNR and CDR2 FQNEAQ (reference sequence).

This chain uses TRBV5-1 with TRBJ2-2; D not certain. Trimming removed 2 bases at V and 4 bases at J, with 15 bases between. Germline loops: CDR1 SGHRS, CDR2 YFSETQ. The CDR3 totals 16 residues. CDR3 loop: CASSFNAIGGTGELFF. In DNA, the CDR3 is TGCGCCAGCAGCTTTAACGCCATAGGCGGCACCGGGGAGCTGTTTTTT.

In DNA, the CDR3 is TGTGCCAGTAGTATCCGGATCGGGCAGGGCAACACCTTC. Protein sequence: CASSIRIGQGNTF. The gene calls are TRBV19 and TRBJ1-2; perhaps TRBD1 as D (5 bases). Between the trimmed V and J ends, which lost 3 bases and 12 bases, there was a span of 17 bases. The CDR3 covers 13 residues. From germline, CDR1 is LNHDA and CDR2 SQIVND (reference sequence).

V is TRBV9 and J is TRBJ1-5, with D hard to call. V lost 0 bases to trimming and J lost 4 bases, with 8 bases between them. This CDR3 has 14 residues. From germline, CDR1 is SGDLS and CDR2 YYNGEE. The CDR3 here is CASSVGQSNQPQHF. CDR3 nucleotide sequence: TGTGCCAGCAGCGTAGGGCAGTCAAATCAGCCCCAGCATTTT.

The CDR3 coding sequence is TGTGCCAGTAGTTCGTCGCCTACGTCGGCCCTCCACTTT. Translated: CASSSSPTSALHF. The chain couples TRBV19 to TRBJ1-6; D not resolved. Trimming shortened V by 5 bases and J by 14 bases, and 16 bases separated the two germline ends. The germline gives CDR1 LNHDA, CDR2 SQIVND (reference sequence). The CDR3 loop spans 13 amino acids.

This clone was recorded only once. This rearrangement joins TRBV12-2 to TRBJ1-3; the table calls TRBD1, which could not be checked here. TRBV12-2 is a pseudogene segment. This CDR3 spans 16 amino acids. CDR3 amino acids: CASRPVKDSSGNTIYF. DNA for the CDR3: TGTGCAAGTCGCCCTGTAAAGGACAGCTCTGGAAACACCATATATTTT.